This entry lists 17 T cell receptor beta chains sequenced from one sample in a study of shared clonotypes between healthy human individuals. Positively selected for CCR7, the CD45RO-negative cells used as naive CD8 cells excluded terminally differentiated effector memory CD45RA+ cells. Sequenced by immunoSEQ multiplex PCR; TCRdb stores in-frame clones only, minus some. The sample yields roughly 2.1 million clones, under 95% seen once. Specimen: naive CD8+ T cells from PBMCs. The receptors derive from a man aged 18 to 30 in good health. Some clones in this sample may be carry-over from other donors' samples.

The chain's CDR3 is CAWNPGGETQYF. CDR3 sequence (DNA): TGTGCCTGGAATCCGGGTGGAGAGACCCAGTACTTC. The chain couples TRBV30 to TRBJ2-5; no clear D. This CDR3 is built from 12 residues. CDR1 and CDR2 (germline): GTSNPN, SVGIG (reference sequence). Between the trimmed V and J ends, which lost 4 bases and 4 bases, there was a span of 10 bases.

With regard to this clone: This CDR3 is also generated by other DNA sequences in the sample. This chain uses TRBV5-6 with TRBJ1-1, with 7 bases lining up with TRBD1. Looked up from germline, CDR1 is SGHDT and CDR2 is YYEEEE. After removal of 0 bases from V and 6 bases from J, the junction contained 2 bases not matched to a gene. The CDR3 is 13 amino acids. The CDR3 sequence: CASSLGQGPEAFF. DNA for the CDR3: TGTGCCAGCAGCTTGGGACAGGGTCCTGAAGCTTTCTTT.

V gene TRBV6-5 combines with J gene TRBJ1-2, with 9 bases aligning to TRBD1. The germline CDR1 and CDR2 sequences are MNHEY and SVGAGI. This CDR3 is built from 13 residues. Trimming cost V 6 bases and J 8 bases; bases outside gene matches: 7. DNA of the CDR3: TGTGCCAGCAGAGGGACAGGGCGTCTGGGCTACACCTTC. Its translation: CASRGTGRLGYTF.

The J gene is TRBJ2-7, the V gene TRBV25-1; 7 bases line up with TRBD2. Germline V gene data show CDR1 as MGHDK and CDR2 as SYGVNS. The CDR3 runs to 14 residues. V was clipped by 4 bases and J by 1 base; unmatched bases: 4. The CDR3 region has the DNA TGTGCCAGCAGTGGGAGGACTAGATCCTACGAGCAGTACTTC. This gives the protein CASSGRTRSYEQYF.

V gene TRBV27 combines with J gene TRBJ1-4; D gene unclear. The CDR3 length is 12 residues. CDR1 is MNHEY, CDR2 SMNVEV, per germline (reference sequence). V dropped 6 bases and J dropped 4 bases, with 6 bases sitting between them. The CDR3 DNA reads TGTGCCAGCAGCCCGCTTAATGAAAAACTGTTTTTT. Translated, it gives CASSPLNEKLFF.

This sequence joins TRBV27 and TRBJ2-6, with no clear D. With 6 bases removed from V and 4 bases from J, the gap between germline ends came to 13 bases. Looked up from germline, CDR1 is MNHEY and CDR2 is SMNVEV (reference sequence). The CDR3 sequence is 15 residues long. CDR3 DNA sequence: TGTGCCAGCAGCGACCGAGCGTACGGGGCCAACGTCCTGACTTTC. Translated: CASSDRAYGANVLTF.

This clone was observed once. The chain links TRBV18 to TRBJ2-5; D gene ambiguous. The length of the CDR3 is 13 residues. V lost 0 bases, J lost 2 bases, and 4 bases lay in between. The V gene's germline CDR1 is KGHSH and CDR2 LQKENI. Here the CDR3 reads CASSPPAQETQYF. Here the CDR3 DNA reads TGTGCCAGCTCACCACCAGCTCAAGAGACCCAGTACTTC.

V is TRBV27 and J is TRBJ2-1; TRBD2 aligns across 13 bases. The trim removed 3 bases at V and 5 bases at J, leaving 10 bases unmatched. Per the germline V gene, CDR1 is MNHEY and CDR2 is SMNVEV (reference sequence). CDR3 length: 18 residues. CDR3 nucleotide sequence: TGTGCCAGCAGTTTTTCGGAGGGGACTAGCGGGGACCACAATGAGCAGTTCTTC. It yields the protein CASSFSEGTSGDHNEQFF.

J is TRBJ2-5 and V is TRBV9, with TRBD1 matching 7 bases. The V gene's germline CDR1 is SGDLS and CDR2 YYNGEE. The V and J ends lost 0 bases and 5 bases, in that order; junction bases with no gene match: 10. This CDR3 has 16 amino acids. The CDR3 loop reads CASSVEPGQLGETQYF. CDR3 nucleotide sequence: TGTGCCAGCAGCGTAGAACCGGGACAGTTGGGGGAGACCCAGTACTTC.

The chain couples TRBV10-3 to TRBJ1-1; D is undetermined. Germline V gene data show CDR1 as ENHRY and CDR2 as SYGVKD. There are 15 residues in the CDR3. V was clipped by 11 bases and J by 4 bases, with 23 bases between them. The chain's CDR3 is CASSLEIPVFTEAFF. DNA of the CDR3: TGTGCCTCCTCTCTGGAGATTCCGGTTTTCACTGAAGCTTTCTTT.

The table lists this clone with a few counts. This chain joins TRBV30 and TRBJ1-1; 7 bases map to TRBD1. V shed 1 base, J shed 0 bases, and the junction held 5 bases outside the gene matches. CDR3 length: 15 amino acids. Germline CDR1 and CDR2: GTSNPN and SVGIG (reference sequence). In DNA, the CDR3 is TGTGCCTGGAGTGCCGGGACAGCTCTGAACACTGAAGCTTTCTTT. It translates to CAWSAGTALNTEAFF.

V and J are TRBV7-9 and TRBJ2-2, with unresolved D. The CDR3 length is 13 residues. Germline V gives CDR1 SEHNR, CDR2 FQNEAQ (reference sequence). Trimming removed 5 bases from V and 8 bases from J, with 12 bases in between. The CDR3 reads CASSPDLWGELFF. The CDR3 nucleotides read TGTGCCAGCAGCCCGGACCTCTGGGGGGAGCTGTTTTTT. Complete variable domain (other parts from reference TRBV7-9 and TRBJ2-2): DTGVSQNPRHKITKRGQNVTFRCDPISEHNRLYWYRQTLGQGPEFLTYFQNEAQLEKSRLLSDRFSAERPKGSFSTLEIQRTEQGDSAMYLCASSPDLWGELFFGEGSRLTVL.

The CDR3 here is CASSLAEWFYNEQFF. In DNA form, the CDR3 reads TGCGCCAGCAGCTTGGCCGAGTGGTTTTACAATGAGCAGTTCTTC. The chain recombines TRBV5-1 with TRBJ2-1; D remains unclear. V was shortened by 0 bases and J by 4 bases, with 11 bases between the two germline ends. CDR1 is SGHRS and CDR2 is YFSETQ in the germline V gene. CDR3 length: 15 amino acids.

This chain uses TRBV19 with TRBJ1-5, with D unresolved. Germline lookup yields CDR1 LNHDA and CDR2 SQIVND (reference sequence). This CDR3 is 15 amino acids long. With 4 bases removed from V and 1 base from J, the gap between germline ends came to 11 bases. In DNA form, the CDR3 reads TGTGCCAGTAGTAATGAGGGTATGAGCAATCAGCCCCAGCATTTT. As protein: CASSNEGMSNQPQHF.

The sample holds a few counts of this clone. The rearrangement links TRBV7-9 to TRBJ2-7; D possibly corresponds to TRBD2 (6 bases). The germline V gene has CDR1 SEHNR and CDR2 FQNEAQ (reference sequence). Trimming removed 4 bases from V and 5 bases from J, with 6 bases in between. The CDR3 is 11 amino acids. The CDR3 DNA reads TGTGCCAGCAGCTGGGGGGACGAGCAGTACTTC. Translating gives CASSWGDEQYF. The full variable domain, with the rest looked up from reference TRBV7-9 and TRBJ2-7, is DTGVSQNPRHKITKRGQNVTFRCDPISEHNRLYWYRQTLGQGPEFLTYFQNEAQLEKSRLLSDRFSAERPKGSFSTLEIQRTEQGDSAMYLCASSWGDEQYFGPGTRLTVT.

For this clone: Compared with germline, one end of the junction differs, possibly owing to a read error. V usage is TRBV25-1 and J usage is TRBJ2-1, with TRBD1 matching 7 bases. CDR1 and CDR2 from the germline V gene are MGHDK and SYGVNS. The CDR3 loop spans 15 amino acids. CDR3 DNA sequence: TGTGCCAGCGGAGCCGGGACAGCTCACCCCAATGGGCAGTTCTTC. This gives the protein CASGAGTAHPNGQFF.

The CDR3 sequence: CASPNRTGQNTGELFF. In DNA, the CDR3 is TGTGCCAGCCCTAATAGGACAGGACAGAACACCGGGGAGCTGTTTTTT. This chain uses TRBV11-2 with TRBJ2-2; the match to TRBD1 covers 7 bases. The CDR3 contains 16 residues. Looked up from germline, CDR1 is SGHAT and CDR2 is FQNNGV. J was trimmed by 1 base and V by 8 bases; bases with no gene match: 10.